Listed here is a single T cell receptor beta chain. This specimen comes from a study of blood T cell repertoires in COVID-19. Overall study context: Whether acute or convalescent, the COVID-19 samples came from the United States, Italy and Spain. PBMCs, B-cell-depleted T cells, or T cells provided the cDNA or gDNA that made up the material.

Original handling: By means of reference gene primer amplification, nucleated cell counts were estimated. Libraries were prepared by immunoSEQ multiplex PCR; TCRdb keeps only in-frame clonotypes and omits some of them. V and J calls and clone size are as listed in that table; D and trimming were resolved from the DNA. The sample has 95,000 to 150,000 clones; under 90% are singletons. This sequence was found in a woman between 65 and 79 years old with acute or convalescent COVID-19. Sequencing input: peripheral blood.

The CDR3 region has the DNA TGTGCCAGCTCACAGGGGGCGGACACTGAAGCTTTCTTT. As protein: CASSQGADTEAFF. The chain is built from TRBV18 and TRBJ1-1; the match to TRBD1 covers 7 bases. The CDR3 is 13 residues long. V shed 4 bases, J shed 3 bases, and the junction held 2 bases outside the gene matches. Germline lookup yields CDR1 KGHSH and CDR2 LQKENI.